These 28 T cell receptor beta chains originate from one sample sequenced in a study of T cells in Graves' hyperthyroidism and ophthalmopathy. Amplification of TCR beta CDR3 regions used RNA as the template. The TCR CDR3 was amplified in a first-round RT-PCR using the HTBI primer set. TCRdb used MiXCR to reprocess the multiplex PCR reads, holding one entry per CDR3 protein. The data show roughly 500,000 distinct CDR3 sequences, roughly 25% seen once. Sequencing used blood. These receptors all stem from a woman in her thirties with Graves' ophthalmopathy.

This clonotype was seen repeatedly, ten times or more. DNA of the CDR3: TGTGCCAGCAGTCCGGGACTAATACCTTCCTACGAGCAGTACTTC. Amino acids: CASSPGLIPSYEQYF. The gene calls are TRBV7-2 and TRBJ2-7; 7 nucleotides line up with TRBD2. Germline assignment: CDR1 SGHTA and CDR2 FQGNSA. The CDR3 is 15 residues long. Trimming cost V 6 bases and J 1 base; bases outside gene matches: 9.

This clonotype turned up a few times. The V gene is TRBV24-1, the J gene TRBJ2-7; tentative D call: TRBD1 (6 bases). Trimming removed 4 bases at V and 1 base at J, with 13 bases between. This CDR3 is built from 15 residues. Germline V gives CDR1 KGHDR, CDR2 SFDVKD. CDR3 region: CATSDSGTRSYEQYF. The CDR3, as DNA: TGTGCCACCAGTGACTCCGGGACACGATCCTACGAGCAGTACTTC.

This clonotype was counted many times. This sequence joins TRBV27 and TRBJ1-2; 9 bases map to TRBD1. The V and J ends lost 5 bases and 3 bases, in that order; junction bases with no gene match: 4. Germline V gene data show CDR1 as MNHEY and CDR2 as SMNVEV (reference sequence). The CDR3 is 14 amino acids. The CDR3 DNA reads as TGTGCCAGCAGTCCCCGGACAGGGGACTATGGCTACACCTTC. Protein sequence: CASSPRTGDYGYTF.

Ten or more counts support this clonotype. Germline and junction disagree at one end, which may indicate a read error. The rearrangement uses TRBV12-5 and TRBJ2-5; perhaps TRBD2 as D (6 bases). The CDR3 runs 13 residues. Germline V lookup: CDR1 LGHNT, CDR2 FRNRAP. This chain's CDR3 is CASGLGDAGPIHF. The CDR3 DNA follows: TGTGCTAGTGGTTTGGGGGATGCGGGGCCAATACACTTC.

The CDR3 sequence: CATTSGEHTGELFF. As DNA, the CDR3 is TGTGCCACCACCTCGGGGGAGCACACCGGGGAGCTGTTTTTT. V is TRBV28 and J is TRBJ2-2, with a weak D call TRBD2 (6 bases). Trimming cost V 10 bases and J 3 bases, with 15 bases left between them. Germline V gene data show CDR1 as MDHEN and CDR2 as SYDVKM. The CDR3 length is 14 residues.

This chain links TRBV4-1 with TRBJ1-5; 7 nucleotides line up with TRBD1. The CDR3 is 15 amino acids. Germline V CDR1 and CDR2: MGHRA, YSYEKL. The ends lost 0 bases at V and 7 bases at J; junction bases unmatched: 6. CDR3 residues: CASSQESTGLQPQHF. DNA of the CDR3: TGCGCCAGCAGCCAAGAGTCGACAGGGCTGCAGCCCCAGCATTTT.

The chain combines TRBV20-1 with TRBJ2-7, with 9 bases lining up with TRBD2. Germline assignment: CDR1 DFQATT and CDR2 SNEGSKA (reference sequence). CDR3 size: 15 residues. Unmatched junction bases numbered 8, after V lost 1 base and J lost 4 bases. CDR3: CSARGPGLAIYEQYF. The CDR3 DNA follows: TGCAGTGCTAGAGGACCGGGACTAGCTATTTACGAGCAGTACTTC.

The rearrangement links TRBV6-1 to TRBJ1-2; the D gene is possibly TRBD1 (5 bases). V lost 8 bases to trimming and J lost 8 bases, with 18 bases between them. Germline V lookup: CDR1 MNHNS, CDR2 SASEGT. This CDR3 spans 13 amino acids. CDR3 amino acids: CASCLIGGDGYTF. The CDR3 nucleotides are TGTGCCAGCTGTCTTATAGGCGGGGACGGCTACACCTTC.

Ten or more counts support this clonotype. The DNA of the CDR3 is TGCAGCGTTGTTCCGATGGGAGGTCCGGGAAGCTCCTACGAGCAGTACTTC. It translates to CSVVPMGGPGSSYEQYF. The rearrangement links TRBV29-1 to TRBJ2-7; D perhaps matches TRBD2 (6 bases). Trimming left V 4 bases short and J 0 bases short, with 22 bases between. CDR1 and CDR2 (germline): SQVTM, ANQGSEA. The CDR3 has 17 amino acids.

This clonotype came up a few times. The chain joins TRBV5-1 to TRBJ1-1, with 10 positions matching TRBD1. Looked up from germline, CDR1 is SGHRS and CDR2 is YFSETQ. CDR3 length equals 13 residues. V gave up 0 bases and J gave up 11 bases; unmatched junction bases: 4. DNA for the CDR3: TGCGCCAGCAGCTTGGAGGACAGGGGGGGGGCTTTCTTT. Translation gives CASSLEDRGGAFF.

This clonotype was seen at least ten times. The chain has TRBV19 and TRBJ1-3; D remains ambiguous. CDR1 is LNHDA and CDR2 is SQIVND in the germline V gene (reference sequence). The CDR3 length is 14 residues. Trimming stripped 8 bases from V and 0 bases from J, with 11 bases between. The DNA for the CDR3 is TGTGCCAGTGTGGCAGCCTCCTCTGGAAACACCATATATTTT. Translating it yields CASVAASSGNTIYF.

The chain is built from TRBV10-3 and TRBJ1-2, with TRBD1 identical over 7 bases. V trimming: 9 bases; J trimming: 5 bases; junction bases outside the gene matches: 9. Per germline, CDR1 ENHRY and CDR2 SYGVKD. The CDR3 is 13 amino acids. The CDR3 DNA is TGTGCCATTCGGACAGGAGAGGGGTATGGCTACACCTTC. It encodes CAIRTGEGYGYTF.

Turning to this clonotype: No conserved phenylalanine or tryptophan ends this CDR3, so it is likely a read error. The chain joins TRBV5-1 to TRBJ2-7, with 8 bases matching TRBD1. V trimming: 0 bases; J trimming: 4 bases; junction bases outside the gene matches: 12. The CDR3 covers 17 residues. Germline V gene sequence: CDR1 SGHRS, CDR2 YFSETQ. CDR3 nucleotides: TGCGCCAGCAGCTTGGCCTATGTGGACAGGGATCGGTACGAGCAGTACTAC. Its translation is CASSLAYVDRDRYEQYY.

This clonotype was recorded a few times. The V and J genes are TRBV6-2 or TRBV6-3 and TRBJ1-5, with D perhaps TRBD1 (5 bases). The CDR3 covers 13 residues. Germline-derived CDR1 and CDR2 are MNHEY and SVGEGT. V was trimmed by 7 bases and J by 3 bases, leaving 10 bases between them. CDR3 region: CASTQGDNQPQHF. The CDR3 nucleotides read TGTGCCAGCACTCAGGGTGACAATCAGCCCCAGCATTTT.

The CDR3 nucleotides are TGTGCCAGCAGAGCCGGACAGGGTGGACAGCCCCAGCATTTT. Its translation is CASRAGQGGQPQHF. The chain recombines TRBV2 with TRBJ1-5, with 8 nucleotides matching TRBD1. The germline CDR1 and CDR2 sequences are SNHLY and FYNNEI. This CDR3 has 14 residues. Trimming removed 6 bases from V and 7 bases from J; junction bases left unmatched: 8.

The chain joins TRBV27 to TRBJ2-5; weak D call: TRBD1 (5 bases). Trimming stripped 1 base from V and 2 bases from J, with 11 bases between. CDR1 is MNHEY, CDR2 SMNVEV, per germline (reference sequence). This CDR3 has 15 amino acids. The CDR3 region has the DNA TGTGCCAGCAGTTTATGGGGCAGCCGGCAAGAGACCCAGTACTTC. This codes for CASSLWGSRQETQYF.

This clonotype has a handful of counts. The V gene is TRBV4-1, the J gene TRBJ1-5, with a tentative D call TRBD1 (5 bases). V lost 3 bases, J lost 0 bases, and 9 bases lay in between. The germline gives CDR1 MGHRA, CDR2 YSYEKL. This CDR3 contains 15 residues. The CDR3 sequence: CASSQGLNSNQPQHF. For the CDR3, the DNA is TGCGCCAGCAGCCAGGGACTGAATAGCAATCAGCCCCAGCATTTT.

This clonotype was counted many times. The chain combines TRBV6-1 with TRBJ2-7, with 7 bases lining up with TRBD1. The CDR3 is made up of 14 amino acids. The V gene's germline CDR1 is MNHNS and CDR2 SASEGT. The V segment lost 5 bases and the J segment 6 bases; nucleotides outside the gene matches: 10. The DNA of the CDR3 is TGTGCCAGCAGTCGGGACAGCGCCGAGGCCGAGCAGTACTTC. Translation: CASSRDSAEAEQYF.

V gene TRBV27 combines with J gene TRBJ1-1, with D perhaps TRBD1 (5 bases). Germline assignment: CDR1 MNHEY and CDR2 SMNVEV (reference sequence). V lost 2 bases to trimming and J lost 6 bases, with 10 bases between them. The CDR3 loop spans 13 amino acids. DNA for the CDR3: TGTGCCAGCAGTTTAAGGGTGGGGCCTGAAGCTTTCTTT. It translates to CASSLRVGPEAFF.

This clonotype was counted at least ten times. V usage is TRBV5-1 and J usage is TRBJ1-2; 9 nucleotides match TRBD1. The germline V gene encodes CDR1 SGHRS and CDR2 YFSETQ. CDR3 length equals 17 residues. With 0 bases clipped from V and 0 bases from J, the junction kept 6 bases outside the gene matches. CDR3 DNA: TGCGCCAGCAGCTTGGCGGGGACAGGGCGGACTAACTATGGCTACACCTTC. This translates into CASSLAGTGRTNYGYTF.

This clonotype came up many times. The chain couples TRBV12-3 or TRBV12-4 to TRBJ1-5, with a tentative D call TRBD1 (5 bases). There are 13 residues in the CDR3. Trimming removed 7 bases from V and 0 bases from J, with 7 bases in between. The CDR3 is CASKGASNQPQHF. The DNA of the CDR3 is TGTGCCAGCAAAGGGGCTAGCAATCAGCCCCAGCATTTT.

V gene TRBV13 combines with J gene TRBJ2-5; D unclear. V lost 8 bases and J 3 bases, leaving 10 bases between the germline ends. The CDR3 covers 12 residues. Germline CDR1 PRHDT, CDR2 FYEKMQ (reference sequence). The CDR3, as DNA: TGTGCCAGCTCGGACCCCGAAGAGACCCAGTACTTC. Protein sequence: CASSDPEETQYF.

There are a few counts of this clonotype. A much larger clone differs from this one at a single base, so this may be a read error. The chain has TRBV7-2 and TRBJ2-5; D may be TRBD1 (5 bases). The CDR3 contains 15 residues. Per germline, CDR1 SGHTA and CDR2 FQGNSA. For the CDR3, the DNA is TGTGCCAGCAGCTTAGTGGCAGGACACCAAGAGACCAAGTACTTC. Translated, it gives CASSLVAGHQETKYF.

Many counts were recorded for this clonotype. V is TRBV19 and J is TRBJ1-1, with TRBD1 matching 7 bases. This CDR3 is built from 15 residues. The germline CDR1 and CDR2 sequences are LNHDA and SQIVND (reference sequence). Unmatched junction bases numbered 10, after V lost 4 bases and J lost 5 bases. CDR3 in amino acids: CASSKGQRVITEAFF. Here the CDR3 DNA reads TGTGCCAGTAGTAAGGGACAGAGGGTAATAACTGAAGCTTTCTTT.

This clonotype came up many times. This chain connects TRBV2 to TRBJ2-7; possibly TRBD1 for D (6 bases). V shed 8 bases and J shed 4 bases, with 15 bases lying between them. This CDR3 is 13 amino acids long. Germline CDR1 reads SNHLY; CDR2 reads FYNNEI. The DNA for the CDR3 is TGTGCCAGCGTCGAGGGCAGGGGTTACGAGCAGTACTTC. As protein: CASVEGRGYEQYF. The full variable domain, completed using reference TRBV2 and TRBJ2-7, is EPEVTQTPSHQVTQMGQEVILRCVPISNHLYFYWYRQILGQKVEFLVSFYNNEISEKSEIFDDQFSVERPDGSNFTLKIRSTKLEDSAMYFCASVEGRGYEQYFGPGTRLTVT.

This clonotype showed up just a few times. The rearrangement uses TRBV7-9 and TRBJ2-5; D is unresolved. The CDR3 has 14 residues. Germline CDR1 SEHNR, CDR2 FQNEAQ (reference sequence). Trimming removed 4 bases from V and 3 bases from J, with 12 bases in between. The CDR3 nucleotides read TGTGCCAGCAGCTCTGGTCGTTTCGAAGAGACCCAGTACTTC. Translation: CASSSGRFEETQYF.

There are many counts of this clonotype. The rearrangement links TRBV6-1 to TRBJ1-2; D remains ambiguous. The CDR3 runs 16 residues. Between the trimmed V and J ends, which lost 2 bases and 2 bases, there was a span of 15 bases. Germline CDR1 MNHNS, CDR2 SASEGT. This CDR3 reads CASSEMVLRNNYGYTF. The CDR3 region has the DNA TGTGCCAGCAGTGAAATGGTTCTGCGGAACAACTATGGCTACACCTTC.

Details on this clonotype: At one end the junction does not follow the germline gene, possibly because of a read error. This sequence joins TRBV27 and TRBJ2-1; 9 bases fit TRBD1. The length of the CDR3 is 15 residues. The germline V gene has CDR1 MNHEY and CDR2 SMNVEV (reference sequence). Here the CDR3 DNA reads TGTGCCAGCAGTTTGAGGGACAGGGCCTACAATGAGAAGTTCTTC. Translated, it gives CASSLRDRAYNEKFF.